The rows below give T cell receptor beta chains drawn from one sample of a study of human T cells and chemical hapten exposure. TCRdb re-called the RACE reads with MiXCR, one entry per CDR3 protein. The sample has some 81,000 distinct CDR3 sequences; over 6% are singletons. The sample was whole blood, taken in connection with sensitization to the hapten diphenylcyclopropenone (DPC). These receptors came from a woman aged 25 to 39 with alopecia areata. Some clones in this sample may be carry-over from other donors' samples. Each CDR3 is given with its conserved first and last residue. The order of the fields is V gene, D gene, clone size, J gene, CDR3 protein, CDR3 DNA. The D gene is left open where the match is weak. Clone size is not always given. Where it is, it says once, few, many or a class for expanded clones.

>TRBV6-1|TRBD1|many|TRBJ2-7
CASRPSFTGVPYEQYF
TGTGCCAGCAGACCCTCATTCACAGGGGTGCCCTACGAGCAGTACTTC
>TRBV19|TRBD1|many|TRBJ1-1
CASSPLQGQGGSITQAFF
TGTGCCAGTAGCCCCCTCCAAGGACAGGGGGGCTCTATCACCCAGGCTTTCTTT
>TRBV6-5|.|.|TRBJ1-5
CASSYSGGQNQPQHF
TGTGCCAGCAGTTACTCCGGCGGACAAAATCAGCCCCAGCATTTT
>TRBV6-6|.|few|TRBJ2-7
CASRSYSNEQYF
TGTGCCAGCAGATCATATAGTAACGAGCAGTACTTC
>TRBV27|.|few|TRBJ1-3
CASSRDRSSGNTIYF
TGTGCCAGCAGTCGAGACAGGTCCTCTGGAAACACCATATATTTT
>TRBV20-1|.|.|TRBJ1-4
CSAREGMAWEKLFF
TGCAGTGCTAGAGAGGGGATGGCCTGGGAAAAACTGTTTTTT
>TRBV5-4|.|few|TRBJ1-2
CASSWREGYTF
TGTGCCAGCAGCTGGAGAGAAGGCTACACCTTC
>TRBV14|.|.|TRBJ2-7
CASSQMYPPVLYEQYF
TGTGCCAGCAGCCAAATGTACCCCCCGGTCCTCTACGAGCAGTACTTC
>TRBV16|TRBD1|.|TRBJ1-2
CASSQVGTGTNYGYTF
TGTGCCAGCAGCCAAGTCGGGACAGGGACTAACTATGGCTACACCTTC
>TRBV7-8|TRBD1|many|TRBJ1-5
CASPYTPGPGTDNQPQHF
TGTGCCAGCCCCTACACCCCTGGGCCCGGGACAGACAATCAGCCCCAGCATTTT
>TRBV20-1|.|many|TRBJ1-4
CSARDPGATNEKLFF
TGCAGTGCTAGAGATCCGGGGGCAACTAATGAAAAACTGTTTTTT
>TRBV12-3/TRBV12-4|.|many|TRBJ1-5
CASSLEGNSNQPQHF
TGTGCCAGCAGTTTAGAGGGTAATAGCAATCAGCCCCAGCATTTT
>TRBV5-1|.|many|TRBJ1-1
CASSLGYFGTEAFF
TGCGCCAGCAGCTTGGGTTACTTTGGCACTGAAGCTTTCTTT
>TRBV11-2|.|few|TRBJ2-2
CASSFMRYTGELFF
TGTGCCAGCAGCTTTATGAGATACACCGGGGAGCTGTTTTTT
>TRBV6-1|.|many|TRBJ1-4
CASSTGQSNEKLFF
TGTGCCAGCAGTACTGGTCAGAGTAATGAAAAACTGTTTTTT
>TRBV5-1|.|.|TRBJ2-5
CASSLAQGIQETQYF
TGCGCCAGCAGCTTGGCGCAGGGGATTCAAGAGACCCAGTACTTC
>TRBV3-1|TRBD2|few|TRBJ2-1
CASSHGLAGNNEQFF
TGTGCCAGCAGTCATGGACTAGCGGGGAACAATGAGCAGTTCTTC
>TRBV12-3/TRBV12-4|TRBD1|many|TRBJ2-3
CASSPGPGQGIGSTDTQYF
TGTGCCAGCAGTCCAGGCCCCGGACAGGGGATAGGTAGCACAGATACGCAGTATTTT
>TRBV13|TRBD2|few|TRBJ2-7
CASFAGGLAEYEQYF
TGTGCCAGCTTTGCGGGGGGCCTCGCTGAGTACGAGCAGTACTTC
>TRBV7-8|.|.|TRBJ1-1
CASSPHRVGNTEAFF
TGTGCCAGCAGCCCCCACAGGGTGGGGAACACTGAAGCTTTCTTT
>TRBV10-3|.|many|TRBJ2-3
CAISEGLRGIPDTQYF
TGTGCCATCAGTGAGGGGCTCAGGGGAATCCCAGATACGCAGTATTTT
>TRBV5-1|.|many|TRBJ2-4
CASSLLDGGPSRNIQYF
TGCGCCAGCAGCTTGCTAGACGGGGGGCCCTCAAGGAACATTCAGTACTTC